The clone carrying this T cell receptor (beta chain) was seen just once. Germline CDR1 is SSHAT and CDR2 is FNYEAQ (reference sequence). The CDR3 contains 14 residues. TCRdb's copy holds only in-frame clones and misses some; the assay was immunoSEQ multiplex PCR. The sample has just over 2,000,000 clones; about 94% are singletons. This entry is derived from a study of shared clonotypes between healthy human individuals. Study at large: In total, the donors were a couple of women and a few men aged 18 to 49.

The naive CD8 population came from CD45RO-negative cells selected for CCR7, without terminally differentiated effector memory CD45RA+ cells. This clonotype was sampled from a man younger than 30 in good health. The specimen sequenced was naive CD8+ T cells sorted from blood. The chain is built from TRBV7-7 and TRBJ2-1; 8 bases are a match to TRBD1. The CDR3 DNA follows: TGTGCTAGCGTCGAGGACAGGGTCTACAATGAGCAGTTCTTC. It codes for CASVEDRVYNEQFF. Supplemented by reference TRBV7-7 and TRBJ2-1, the full variable domain reads GAGVSQSPRYKVTKRGQDVTLRCDPISSHATLYWYQQALGQGPEFLTYFNYEAQPDKSGLPSDRFSAERPEGSISTLTIQRTEQRDSAMYRCASVEDRVYNEQFFGPGTRLTVL.